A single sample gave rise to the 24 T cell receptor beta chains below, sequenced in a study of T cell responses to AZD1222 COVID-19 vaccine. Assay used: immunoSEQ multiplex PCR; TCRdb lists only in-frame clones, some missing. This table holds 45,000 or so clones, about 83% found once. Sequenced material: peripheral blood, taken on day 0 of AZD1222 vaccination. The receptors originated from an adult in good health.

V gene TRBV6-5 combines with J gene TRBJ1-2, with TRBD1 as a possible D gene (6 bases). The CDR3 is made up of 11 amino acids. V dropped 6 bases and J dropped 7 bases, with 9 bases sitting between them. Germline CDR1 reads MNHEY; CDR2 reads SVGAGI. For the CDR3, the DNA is TGTGCCAGCAGACAGGGCTCTGGCTACACCTTC. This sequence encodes CASRQGSGYTF.

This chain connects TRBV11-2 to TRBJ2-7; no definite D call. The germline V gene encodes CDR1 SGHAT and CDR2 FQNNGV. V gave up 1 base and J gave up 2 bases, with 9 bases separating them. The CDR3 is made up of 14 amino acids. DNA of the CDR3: TGTGCCAGCAGCTTAGGTGCAGGACCCTACGAGCAGTACTTC. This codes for CASSLGAGPYEQYF.

In DNA, the CDR3 is TGTGCCAGCAGTTCAATGGCTGGGGCTAGCAATCAGCCCCAGCATTTT. Translated, it gives CASSSMAGASNQPQHF. This chain uses TRBV6-2 or TRBV6-3 with TRBJ1-5, with a possible D match to TRBD1 (5 bases). Trimming shortened V by 4 bases and J by 0 bases, and 13 bases separated the two germline ends. Per the germline V gene, CDR1 is MNHEY and CDR2 is SVGEGT. This CDR3 spans 16 amino acids.

CDR3 region: CASSLVGPHYEQYF. The CDR3 DNA reads TGCGCCAGCAGCTTGGTAGGACCTCACTACGAGCAGTACTTC. This rearrangement joins TRBV5-1 to TRBJ2-7; D remains ambiguous. CDR1 SGHRS and CDR2 YFSETQ come from the germline V gene. The CDR3 extends over 14 amino acids. Trimming took off 0 bases at V and 3 bases at J, with 10 bases between the two ends.

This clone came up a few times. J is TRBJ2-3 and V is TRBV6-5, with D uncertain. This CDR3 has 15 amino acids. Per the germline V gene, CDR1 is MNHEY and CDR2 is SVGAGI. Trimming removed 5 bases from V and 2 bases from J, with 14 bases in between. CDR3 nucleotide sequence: TGTGCCAGCAGTCCTCCGGGCCTGGTCACAGATACGCAGTATTTT. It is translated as CASSPPGLVTDTQYF.

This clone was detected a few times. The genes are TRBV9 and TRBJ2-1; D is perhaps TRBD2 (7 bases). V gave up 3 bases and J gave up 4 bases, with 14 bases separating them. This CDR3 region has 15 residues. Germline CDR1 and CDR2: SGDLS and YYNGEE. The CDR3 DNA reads TGTGCCAGCAGCGAGGGGGGACTACCGTACAATGAGCAGTTCTTC. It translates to CASSEGGLPYNEQFF.

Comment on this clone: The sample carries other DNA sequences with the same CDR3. CDR3 nucleotides: TGTGCCAGCAGCTTACAGGGAGGGGAAAAACTGTTTTTT. It codes for CASSLQGGEKLFF. The gene calls are TRBV5-4 and TRBJ1-4; D possibly corresponds to TRBD1 (6 bases). The CDR3 length is 13 residues. V was trimmed by 2 bases and J by 8 bases, leaving 10 bases between them. The V gene's germline CDR1 is SGHNT and CDR2 YYREEE (reference sequence).

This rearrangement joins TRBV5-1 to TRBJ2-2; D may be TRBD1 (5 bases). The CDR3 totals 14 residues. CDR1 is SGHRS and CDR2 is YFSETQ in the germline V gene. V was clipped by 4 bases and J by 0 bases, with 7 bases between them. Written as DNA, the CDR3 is TGCGCCAGCAGCCAGGGCTCGAACACCGGGGAGCTGTTTTTT. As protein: CASSQGSNTGELFF.

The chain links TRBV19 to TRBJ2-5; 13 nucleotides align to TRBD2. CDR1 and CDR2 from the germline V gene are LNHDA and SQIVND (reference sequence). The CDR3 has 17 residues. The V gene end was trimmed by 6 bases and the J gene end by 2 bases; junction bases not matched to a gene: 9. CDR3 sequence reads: CASRPGLAGANQETQYF. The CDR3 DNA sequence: TGTGCCAGTAGGCCCGGACTAGCGGGGGCGAATCAAGAGACCCAGTACTTC.

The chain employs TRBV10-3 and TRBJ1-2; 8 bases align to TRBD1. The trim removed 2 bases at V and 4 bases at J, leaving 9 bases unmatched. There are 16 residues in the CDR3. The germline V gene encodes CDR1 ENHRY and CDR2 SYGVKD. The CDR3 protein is CAISEPTTGVGYGYTF. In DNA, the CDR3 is TGTGCCATCAGTGAGCCTACGACAGGGGTGGGCTATGGCTACACCTTC.

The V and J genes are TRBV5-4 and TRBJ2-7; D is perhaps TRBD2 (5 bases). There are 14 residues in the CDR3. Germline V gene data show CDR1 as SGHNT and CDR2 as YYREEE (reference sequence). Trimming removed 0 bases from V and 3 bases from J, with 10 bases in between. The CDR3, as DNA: TGTGCCAGCAGCTTGGCCGGGAATGTCTACGAGCAGTACTTC. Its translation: CASSLAGNVYEQYF.

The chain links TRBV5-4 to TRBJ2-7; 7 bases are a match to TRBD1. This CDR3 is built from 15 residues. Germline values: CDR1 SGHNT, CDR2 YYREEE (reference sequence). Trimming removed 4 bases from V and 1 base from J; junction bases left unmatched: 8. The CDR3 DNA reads TGTGCCAGCAGCCAGTTGGGGACAGCTTCCTACGAGCAGTACTTC. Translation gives CASSQLGTASYEQYF.

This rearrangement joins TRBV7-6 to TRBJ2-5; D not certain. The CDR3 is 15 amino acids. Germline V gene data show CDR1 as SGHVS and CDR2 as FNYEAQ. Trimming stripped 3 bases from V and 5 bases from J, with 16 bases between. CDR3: CASSFSGAYGETQYF. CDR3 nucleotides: TGTGCCAGCAGCTTCTCGGGCGCTTACGGCGAGACCCAGTACTTC.

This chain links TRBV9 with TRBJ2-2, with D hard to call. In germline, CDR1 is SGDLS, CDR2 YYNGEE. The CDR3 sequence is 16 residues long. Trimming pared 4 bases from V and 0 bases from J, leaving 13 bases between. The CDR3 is CASSLQLAPNTGELFF. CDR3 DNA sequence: TGTGCCAGCAGCCTACAATTGGCTCCGAACACCGGGGAGCTGTTTTTT.

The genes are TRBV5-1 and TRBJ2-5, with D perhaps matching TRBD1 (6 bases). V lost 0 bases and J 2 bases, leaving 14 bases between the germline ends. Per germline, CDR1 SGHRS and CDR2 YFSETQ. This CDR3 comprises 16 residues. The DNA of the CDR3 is TGCGCCAGCAGCTTGGCCCCTGTGGGGGCACAAGAGACCCAGTACTTC. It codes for CASSLAPVGAQETQYF.

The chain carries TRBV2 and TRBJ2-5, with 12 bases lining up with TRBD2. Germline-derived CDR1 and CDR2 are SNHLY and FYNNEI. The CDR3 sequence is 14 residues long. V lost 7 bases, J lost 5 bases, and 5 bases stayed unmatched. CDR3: CASITSGGRETQYF. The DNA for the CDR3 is TGTGCCAGCATCACTAGCGGGGGGCGGGAGACCCAGTACTTC.

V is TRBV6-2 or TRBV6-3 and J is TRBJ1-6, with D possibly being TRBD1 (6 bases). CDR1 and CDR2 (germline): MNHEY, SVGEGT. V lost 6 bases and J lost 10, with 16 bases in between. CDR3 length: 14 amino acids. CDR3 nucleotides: TGTGCCAGCAGCCTAACAGGGTACGAATCACCCCTCCACTTT. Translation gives CASSLTGYESPLHF.

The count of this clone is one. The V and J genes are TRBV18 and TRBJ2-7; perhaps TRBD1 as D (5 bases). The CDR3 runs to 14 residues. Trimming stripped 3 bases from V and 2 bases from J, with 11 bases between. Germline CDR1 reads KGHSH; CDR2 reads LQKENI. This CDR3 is CASSPGLGTYEQYF. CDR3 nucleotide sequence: TGTGCCAGCTCACCGGGGCTAGGAACCTACGAGCAGTACTTC.

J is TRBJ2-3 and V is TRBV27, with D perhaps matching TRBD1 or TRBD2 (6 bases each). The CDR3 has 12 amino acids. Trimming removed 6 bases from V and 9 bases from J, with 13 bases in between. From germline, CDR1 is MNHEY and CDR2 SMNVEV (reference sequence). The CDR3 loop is CASSLGGITQYF. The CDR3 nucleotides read TGTGCCAGCAGCCTAGGGGGGATAACGCAGTATTTT.

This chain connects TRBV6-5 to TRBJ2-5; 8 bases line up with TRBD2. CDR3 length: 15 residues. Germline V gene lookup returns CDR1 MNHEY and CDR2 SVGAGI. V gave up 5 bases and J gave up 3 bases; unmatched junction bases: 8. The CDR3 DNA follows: TGTGCCAGCAGTCCCCCCCGGCGGGGGGAAGAGACCCAGTACTTC. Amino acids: CASSPPRRGEETQYF.

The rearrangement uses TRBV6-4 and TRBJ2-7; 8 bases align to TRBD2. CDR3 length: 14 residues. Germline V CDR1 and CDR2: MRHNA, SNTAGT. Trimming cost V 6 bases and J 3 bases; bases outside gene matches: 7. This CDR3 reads CASRRTSYDYEQYF. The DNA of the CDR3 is TGTGCCAGCAGGAGGACTAGCTACGACTACGAGCAGTACTTC.

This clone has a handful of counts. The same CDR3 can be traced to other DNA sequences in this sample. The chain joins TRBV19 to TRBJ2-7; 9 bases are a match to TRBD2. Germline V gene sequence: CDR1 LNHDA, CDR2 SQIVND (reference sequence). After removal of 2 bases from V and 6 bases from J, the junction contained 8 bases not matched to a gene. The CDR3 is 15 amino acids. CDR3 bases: TGTGCCAGTAGTATACCTCTAGCGGGAAGTAGCGAGCAGTACTTC. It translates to CASSIPLAGSSEQYF.

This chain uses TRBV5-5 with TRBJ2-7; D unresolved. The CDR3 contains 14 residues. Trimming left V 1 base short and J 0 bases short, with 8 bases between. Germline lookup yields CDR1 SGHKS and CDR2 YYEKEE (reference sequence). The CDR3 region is CASSLSLSSYEQYF. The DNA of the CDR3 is TGTGCCAGCAGCTTGTCACTTTCCTCCTACGAGCAGTACTTC.

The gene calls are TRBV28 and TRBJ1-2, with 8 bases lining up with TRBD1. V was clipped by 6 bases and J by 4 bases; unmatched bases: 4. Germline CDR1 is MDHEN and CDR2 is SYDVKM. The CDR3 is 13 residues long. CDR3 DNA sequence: TGTGCCAGCAGCCCGGACAGGGCCTATGGCTACACCTTC. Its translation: CASSPDRAYGYTF.